The TCR beta chain described here comes from a study of chemoradiotherapy in HPV16-positive cancers. Produced via immunoSEQ multiplex PCR; TCRdb's table is partial and in-frame only. The table has about 53,000 clones, more than 75% seen once. Per the germline V gene, CDR1 is SQVTM and CDR2 is ANQGSEA. Trimming took 7 bases from V and 10 from J; bases not matched to a gene: 8. The CDR3 consists of 12 residues. Sample: blood, taken from a patient who underwent chemoradiotherapy. The chain uses TRBV29-1 and TRBJ2-1; 9 bases match TRBD2. The TCR sequence derives from a human donor with HPV-associated anogenital cancer. The CDR3 loop is CSGDSGRWEQFF. CDR3 bases: TGCAGCGGAGATAGCGGGAGATGGGAGCAGTTCTTC.